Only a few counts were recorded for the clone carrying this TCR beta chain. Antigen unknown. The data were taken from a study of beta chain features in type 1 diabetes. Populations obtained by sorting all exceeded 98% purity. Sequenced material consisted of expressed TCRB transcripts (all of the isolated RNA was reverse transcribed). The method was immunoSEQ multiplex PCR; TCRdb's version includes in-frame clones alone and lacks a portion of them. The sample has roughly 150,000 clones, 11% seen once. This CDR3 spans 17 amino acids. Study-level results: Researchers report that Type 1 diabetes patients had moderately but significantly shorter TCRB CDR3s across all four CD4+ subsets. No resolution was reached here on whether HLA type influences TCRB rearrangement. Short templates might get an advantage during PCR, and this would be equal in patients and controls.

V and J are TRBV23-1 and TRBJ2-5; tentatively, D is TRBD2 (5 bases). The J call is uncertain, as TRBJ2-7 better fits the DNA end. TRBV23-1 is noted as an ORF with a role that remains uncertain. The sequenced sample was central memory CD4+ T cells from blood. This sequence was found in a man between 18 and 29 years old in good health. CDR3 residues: CASILKGDGLSSYEQYF. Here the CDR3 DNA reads TGCGCCAGCATCCTCAAGGGAGACGGTTTAAGCTCCTACGAGCAGTACTTC.